A single sample gave rise to the 26 T cell receptor beta chains below, sequenced in a study of CD8+ T cells in alopecia areata. TCR sequencing used cDNA made by reverse transcription of extracted RNA. The repertoire was sequenced with immunoSEQ multiplex PCR; TCRdb's copy has only in-frame clones and lacks some. This sample has 150,000 or so clones, with about nine tenths found just once. This material consisted of CD8+ T cells sorted from blood, taken at week 0. Receptors were obtained from a human donor with alopecia areata.

The V gene is TRBV5-1, the J gene TRBJ1-6; no clear D gene. Germline CDR1 SGHRS, CDR2 YFSETQ. Trimming cost V 3 bases and J 8 bases, with 18 bases left between them. The CDR3 sequence is 16 residues long. For the CDR3, the DNA is TGCGCCAGCAGCTACGGTCCCCGAGGACTCTATTCACCCCTCCACTTT. Its translation is CASSYGPRGLYSPLHF.

J is TRBJ1-1 and V is TRBV27; D call uncertain. This CDR3 contains 14 residues. V was shortened by 2 bases and J by 0 bases, with 7 bases between the two germline ends. Germline CDR1 MNHEY, CDR2 SMNVEV (reference sequence). CDR3 nucleotide sequence: TGTGCCAGCAGTTTACCTGGCGTGAACACTGAAGCTTTCTTT. This sequence encodes CASSLPGVNTEAFF.

The chain employs TRBV19 and TRBJ2-7; 10 bases agree with TRBD1. The germline V gene encodes CDR1 LNHDA and CDR2 SQIVND (reference sequence). The CDR3 is 14 residues long. After removal of 5 bases from V and 5 bases from J, the junction contained 6 bases not matched to a gene. The chain's CDR3 is CASSFRDRGDEQYF. DNA for the CDR3: TGTGCCAGTAGTTTCCGGGACAGGGGAGACGAGCAGTACTTC.

V is TRBV7-9 and J is TRBJ2-7; D is unresolved. This CDR3 region has 12 residues. Germline V lookup: CDR1 SEHNR, CDR2 FQNEAQ (reference sequence). Trimming removed 3 bases from V and 5 bases from J, with 8 bases in between. The CDR3 region is CASSFNGDEQYF. CDR3 in DNA: TGTGCCAGCAGCTTCAATGGGGACGAGCAGTACTTC.

This sequence joins TRBV29-1 and TRBJ2-7; D unclear. The CDR3 is 11 residues long. CDR1 SQVTM and CDR2 ANQGSEA come from the germline V gene. Trimming took 0 bases from V and 9 from J, leaving 9 bases between them. CDR3 amino acids: CSVEEALRQYF. For the CDR3, the DNA is TGCAGCGTTGAAGAGGCCTTAAGGCAGTACTTC.

V usage is TRBV9 and J usage is TRBJ2-2; D is unclear. The ends were cut back, 0 bases at V and 8 bases at J, with 8 bases in the middle. The germline gives CDR1 SGDLS, CDR2 YYNGEE. The CDR3 consists of 13 residues. In DNA form, the CDR3 reads TGTGCCAGCAGCGTAGTTACGGTGGGGGAGCTGTTTTTT. Translated, it gives CASSVVTVGELFF.

The genes are TRBV10-2 and TRBJ2-3, with TRBD2 as a possible D gene (7 bases). CDR1 WSHSY and CDR2 SAAADI come from the germline V gene. The V and J ends lost 8 bases and 2 bases respectively, with 17 bases between them. The CDR3 has 15 amino acids. This CDR3 reads CASEFGGGFTDTQYF. CDR3 nucleotides: TGCGCCAGCGAGTTCGGCGGGGGCTTCACAGATACGCAGTATTTT.

This chain uses TRBV4-1 with TRBJ1-5; 9 nucleotides line up with TRBD1. Germline lookup yields CDR1 MGHRA and CDR2 YSYEKL. With V trimmed by 1 base and J by 5 bases, 0 bases remained unmatched. This CDR3 is built from 14 residues. Written as DNA, the CDR3 is TGCGCCAGCAGCCAAGGGACAGGGGATCAGCCCCAGCATTTT. The encoded protein is CASSQGTGDQPQHF.

This clone was observed a handful of times. One end of the junction is discordant with germline, which a read error may explain. Here the CDR3 DNA reads TGTGCCAGCCGTTTAAGCGGGAGGTACAATGAGCAGTTCTTC. This translates into CASRLSGRYNEQFF. The chain carries TRBV27 and TRBJ2-1; the match to TRBD2 covers 9 bases. The CDR3 runs 14 residues. CDR1 MNHEY and CDR2 SMNVEV come from the germline V gene (reference sequence).

This chain joins TRBV30 and TRBJ1-2; no clear D gene. The CDR3 runs 13 residues. V gave up 0 bases and J gave up 8 bases, with 13 bases separating them. Germline loops: CDR1 GTSNPN, CDR2 SVGIG (reference sequence). The CDR3 region is CAWSVVRLEGYTF. The DNA of the CDR3 is TGTGCCTGGAGTGTAGTGCGCTTAGAGGGCTACACCTTC.

This chain uses TRBV7-9 with TRBJ1-1, with 9 bases matching TRBD1. In germline, CDR1 is SEHNR, CDR2 FQNEAQ (reference sequence). V dropped 5 bases and J dropped 1; count of bases not matched to a gene: 5. This CDR3 comprises 15 residues. This chain's CDR3 is CASSTGTGSNTEAFF. CDR3 sequence (DNA): TGTGCCAGCAGCACCGGGACAGGGTCGAACACTGAAGCTTTCTTT.

The V and J genes are TRBV30 and TRBJ2-7, with TRBD1 matching 8 bases. Germline V CDR1 and CDR2: GTSNPN, SVGIG (reference sequence). The CDR3 sequence is 15 residues long. After removal of 2 bases from V and 5 bases from J, the junction contained 11 bases not matched to a gene. The CDR3 region has the DNA TGTGCCTGGAGTCGGACGAGGCAGGGGGCCCACGAGCAGTACTTC. Its translation: CAWSRTRQGAHEQYF.

The V gene is TRBV2, the J gene TRBJ2-2, with no clear D. This CDR3 region has 11 residues. Germline V CDR1 and CDR2: SNHLY, FYNNEI. Trimming stripped 8 bases from V and 5 bases from J, with 6 bases between. CDR3 DNA: TGTGCCAGCGTTTGGACCGGGGAGCTGTTTTTT. Its protein product is CASVWTGELFF.

V and J are TRBV4-2 and TRBJ2-7, with a tentative D call TRBD2 (5 bases). V gave up 0 bases and J gave up 2 bases, with 14 bases separating them. Per germline, CDR1 LGHNA and CDR2 YNFKEQ. The CDR3 length is 16 residues. The CDR3 loop reads CASSQDSSGRTYEQYF. DNA of the CDR3: TGTGCCAGCAGCCAAGATTCCAGCGGCCGTACCTACGAGCAGTACTTC.

This clone was counted once. The V gene is TRBV27, the J gene TRBJ1-3; D uncertain. The CDR3 is 14 residues long. The V and J ends lost 0 bases and 4 bases respectively, with 7 bases between them. Looked up from germline, CDR1 is MNHEY and CDR2 is SMNVEV (reference sequence). The CDR3 sequence is CASSLSRIGNTIYF. CDR3 DNA: TGTGCCAGCAGTTTATCGAGGATCGGAAACACCATATATTTT.

CDR3 DNA: TGTGCCAGCAGCTCAGGCCAGGGACAGCCTGGAAACACCATATATTTT. Translating it yields CASSSGQGQPGNTIYF. This chain links TRBV7-9 with TRBJ1-3; 7 bases are a match to TRBD1. Germline assignment: CDR1 SEHNR and CDR2 FQNEAQ (reference sequence). The CDR3 covers 16 residues. After removal of 4 bases from V and 2 bases from J, the junction contained 8 bases not matched to a gene.

The V call is TRBV9, the J call TRBJ1-1; no definite D call. The ends were cut back, 4 bases at V and 9 bases at J, with 4 bases in the middle. This CDR3 has 9 residues. Germline CDR1 reads SGDLS; CDR2 reads YYNGEE. Here the CDR3 DNA reads TGTGCCAGCAGCCCTAAAGCTTTCTTT. Translation: CASSPKAFF.

The chain employs TRBV1 and TRBJ2-1; the table's D call of TRBD2 was not tested on the DNA. TRBV1 is marked as a pseudogene. The CDR3 runs 20 residues. The chain's CDR3 is CTSSHDPGLAGGRVEDEQFF. The CDR3 bases are TGCACCAGCAGCCACGATCCGGGACTAGCGGGGGGGCGTGTGGAGGATGAGCAGTTCTTC.

The V gene is TRBV7-9, the J gene TRBJ2-1; the D gene is possibly TRBD2 (6 bases). CDR3 length: 12 amino acids. V lost 5 bases, J lost 9 bases, and 11 bases lay in between. The V gene's germline CDR1 is SEHNR and CDR2 FQNEAQ (reference sequence). Here the CDR3 reads CASSVPTSEQFF. DNA of the CDR3: TGTGCCAGCAGCGTACCGACTAGTGAGCAGTTCTTC.

The V and J genes are TRBV19 and TRBJ1-5, with TRBD1 as a possible D gene (5 bases). The CDR3 consists of 16 residues. Germline V CDR1 and CDR2: LNHDA, SQIVND (reference sequence). V lost 6 bases, J lost 3 bases, and 18 bases lay in between. CDR3 nucleotides: TGTGCCAGTAGCCTGCTGTCCGGGACCGACAATCAGCCCCAGCATTTT. As protein: CASSLLSGTDNQPQHF.

This sequence joins TRBV2 and TRBJ1-2; D is unresolved. V was pared by 4 bases and J by 5 bases, with 5 bases between. CDR1 SNHLY and CDR2 FYNNEI come from the germline V gene. The CDR3 loop spans 11 amino acids. Written as DNA, the CDR3 is TGTGCCAGCAGTGCTGATTATGGCTACACCTTC. As protein: CASSADYGYTF.

J is TRBJ1-1 and V is TRBV30; D ambiguous. CDR3 length equals 12 residues. Germline-derived CDR1 and CDR2 are GTSNPN and SVGIG (reference sequence). Trimming removed 0 bases at V and 1 base at J, with 3 bases between. CDR3 DNA sequence: TGTGCCTGGAGTGTACGGAACACTGAAGCTTTCTTT. It translates to CAWSVRNTEAFF.

The chain links TRBV10-2 to TRBJ2-3; TRBD2 aligns across 12 bases. Looked up from germline, CDR1 is WSHSY and CDR2 is SAAADI. Germline trimming cut 6 bases from V and 0 bases from J; bases unmatched to any gene: 10. The CDR3 length is 18 residues. This chain's CDR3 is CASRPTSGGRGSTDTQYF. The CDR3 DNA follows: TGCGCCAGCAGACCCACTAGCGGGGGGCGGGGGAGCACAGATACGCAGTATTTT.

The chain has TRBV2 and TRBJ1-1; no definite D call. CDR1 is SNHLY, CDR2 FYNNEI, per germline. This CDR3 comprises 11 residues. V was shortened by 11 bases and J by 4 bases, with 11 bases between the two germline ends. The CDR3 bases are TGTGCCCCCCCGGGCGGCACTGAAGCTTTCTTT. Its protein product is CAPPGGTEAFF.

V usage is TRBV6-5 and J usage is TRBJ1-1; the D is unclear. CDR3 length: 13 residues. With 5 bases removed from V and 7 bases from J, the gap between germline ends came to 14 bases. CDR1 and CDR2 from the germline V gene are MNHEY and SVGAGI. The CDR3 region has the DNA TGTGCCAGCAGTCCCGGACCACCCGGTGAAGCTTTCTTT. It encodes CASSPGPPGEAFF.

This chain joins TRBV9 and TRBJ2-3; 8 nucleotides align to TRBD2. Germline assignment: CDR1 SGDLS and CDR2 YYNGEE. The length of the CDR3 is 15 residues. The junction had 6 bases not matched to a gene; V was cut back by 0 bases and J by 6 bases. The CDR3 DNA follows: TGTGCCAGCAGCGTAGCTAGCGGGCCAGGGGATACGCAGTATTTT. This codes for CASSVASGPGDTQYF.